This TCR beta chain originates from a study of blood T cell repertoires in COVID-19. The CDR3 runs to 14 residues. Trimming took off 2 bases at V and 6 bases at J, with 13 bases between the two ends. Germline values: CDR1 MDHEN, CDR2 SYDVKM. Assay: immunoSEQ multiplex PCR; the TCRdb copy retains only in-frame clones and omits some. Of approximately 150,000 clones listed, roughly 84% are singletons. The sequencing input was PBMCs or T cells enriched from blood (not recorded which). This rearrangement joins TRBV28 to TRBJ1-2; D not resolved. This TCR derives from a man between 50 and 59 years old in a cohort exposed to, infected with or recovered from COVID-19 (not recorded which). The CDR3 DNA is TGTGCCAGCAGTTTAGCGTCGGGAACCAATGGCTACACCTTC. This encodes CASSLASGTNGYTF.